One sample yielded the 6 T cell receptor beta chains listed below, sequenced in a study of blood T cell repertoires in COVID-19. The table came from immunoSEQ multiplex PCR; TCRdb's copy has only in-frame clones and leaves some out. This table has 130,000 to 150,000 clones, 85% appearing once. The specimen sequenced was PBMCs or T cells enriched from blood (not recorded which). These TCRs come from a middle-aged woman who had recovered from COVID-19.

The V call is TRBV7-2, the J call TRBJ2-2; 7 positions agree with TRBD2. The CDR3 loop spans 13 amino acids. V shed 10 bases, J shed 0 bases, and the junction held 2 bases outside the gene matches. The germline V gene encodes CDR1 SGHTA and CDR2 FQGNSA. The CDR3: CANRGANTGELFF. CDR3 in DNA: TGTGCCAATCGGGGGGCGAACACCGGGGAGCTGTTTTTT.

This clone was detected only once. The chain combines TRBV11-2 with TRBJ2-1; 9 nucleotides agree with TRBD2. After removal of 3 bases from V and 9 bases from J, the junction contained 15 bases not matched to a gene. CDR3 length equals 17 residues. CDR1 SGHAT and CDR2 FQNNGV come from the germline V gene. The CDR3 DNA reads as TGTGCCAGCAGCTTCAATTTAGGGCGGGGGGGCCGGATTGAGCAGTTCTTC. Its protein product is CASSFNLGRGGRIEQFF.

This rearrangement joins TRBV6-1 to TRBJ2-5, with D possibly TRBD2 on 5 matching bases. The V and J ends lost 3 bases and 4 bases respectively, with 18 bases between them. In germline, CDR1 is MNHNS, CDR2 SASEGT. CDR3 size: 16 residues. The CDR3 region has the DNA TGTGCCAGCAGTGAGGGTGTACTAGACATCCTAGAGACCCAGTACTTC. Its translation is CASSEGVLDILETQYF.

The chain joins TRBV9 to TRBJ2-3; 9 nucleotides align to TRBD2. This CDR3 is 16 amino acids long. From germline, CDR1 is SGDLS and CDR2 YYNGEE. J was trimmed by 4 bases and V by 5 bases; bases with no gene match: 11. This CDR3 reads CASSKGASGTADTQYF. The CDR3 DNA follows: TGTGCCAGCAGTAAGGGAGCTAGCGGGACCGCAGATACGCAGTATTTT.

CDR3 DNA: TGCGCCAGCAGCTACGCACAGAACACTGAAGCTTTCTTT. Amino acid sequence: CASSYAQNTEAFF. The chain is built from TRBV5-1 and TRBJ1-1; D is uncertain. The CDR3 runs 13 residues. Trimming removed 3 bases at V and 1 base at J, with 7 bases between. Per germline, CDR1 SGHRS and CDR2 YFSETQ.

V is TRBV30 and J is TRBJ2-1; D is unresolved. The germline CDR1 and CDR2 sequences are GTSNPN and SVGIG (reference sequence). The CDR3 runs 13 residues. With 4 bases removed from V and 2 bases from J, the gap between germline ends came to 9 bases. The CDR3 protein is CAWMGSTYNEQFF. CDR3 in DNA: TGTGCCTGGATGGGCAGTACCTACAATGAGCAGTTCTTC.